Listed below are T cell receptor beta chains from one sample, sequenced in a study of blood T cell repertoires in COVID-19. The assay was immunoSEQ multiplex PCR, and TCRdb's table has in-frame clones only and misses some. Of approximately 200,000 clones in the sample, more than 70% were seen once. Sequencing was carried out using peripheral blood. The receptors were gathered from a woman aged 55-70 years with acute or convalescent COVID-19. Each CDR3 is given with its conserved first and last residue. Fields, in order: clone size, V gene, D gene, J gene, CDR3 protein, CDR3 DNA. D genes are given only for firm matches. Where a row states a size, it is once, few, many or the class of an expanded clone; other rows omit it.

abundance: -; v_gene: TRBV28; d_gene: -; j_gene: TRBJ1-2; CDR3aa: CALGEGGYGYTF; CDR3nt: TGTGCCTTGGGGGAGGGCGGCTATGGCTACACCTTC
abundance: -; v_gene: TRBV4-1; d_gene: TRBD2; j_gene: TRBJ2-6; CDR3aa: CASSQDKLAGVSGANVLTF; CDR3nt: TGCGCCAGCAGCCAAGATAAACTAGCGGGCGTCTCTGGGGCCAACGTCCTGACTTTC
abundance: -; v_gene: TRBV6-5; d_gene: -; j_gene: TRBJ1-3; CDR3aa: CASSYTGRGNTIYF; CDR3nt: TGTGCCAGCAGTTACACAGGGCGAGGAAACACCATATATTTT
abundance: -; v_gene: TRBV19; d_gene: TRBD1; j_gene: TRBJ2-6; CDR3aa: CASRFPSAGQGLVANVLTF; CDR3nt: TGTGCCAGTAGATTCCCCTCGGCTGGACAGGGGTTAGTGGCCAACGTCCTGACTTTC
abundance: -; v_gene: TRBV5-1; d_gene: TRBD1; j_gene: TRBJ1-6; CDR3aa: CASSLDTGGGSPLHF; CDR3nt: TGCGCCAGCAGCTTAGATACAGGGGGCGGGTCACCCCTCCACTTT
abundance: few; v_gene: TRBV29-1; d_gene: -; j_gene: TRBJ2-3; CDR3aa: CSVETPGLDTQYF; CDR3nt: TGCAGCGTTGAAACCCCGGGGTTAGATACGCAGTATTTT
abundance: -; v_gene: TRBV5-6; d_gene: -; j_gene: TRBJ2-1; CDR3aa: CASSLGLVLTYNEQFF; CDR3nt: TGTGCCAGCAGCTTGGGACTAGTCCTAACCTACAATGAGCAGTTCTTC
abundance: -; v_gene: TRBV5-6; d_gene: TRBD1; j_gene: TRBJ1-5; CDR3aa: CASSLAGQGLNQPQHF; CDR3nt: TGTGCCAGCAGCTTGGCCGGACAGGGTCTCAATCAGCCCCAGCATTTT
abundance: once; v_gene: TRBV6-5; d_gene: TRBD1; j_gene: TRBJ1-2; CDR3aa: CASSYGTGGSGGYTF; CDR3nt: TGTGCCAGCAGTTACGGGACAGGTGGATCGGGAGGCTACACCTTC
abundance: -; v_gene: TRBV5-6; d_gene: -; j_gene: TRBJ1-6; CDR3aa: CASSYRAINSPLHF; CDR3nt: TGTGCCAGCTCCTACAGGGCTATTAATTCACCCCTCCACTTT
abundance: -; v_gene: TRBV5-1; d_gene: TRBD1; j_gene: TRBJ1-2; CDR3aa: CASSLGGQGANYGYTF; CDR3nt: TGCGCCAGCAGCTTGGGAGGCCAGGGGGCGAACTATGGCTACACCTTC
abundance: -; v_gene: TRBV7-9; d_gene: -; j_gene: TRBJ2-7; CDR3aa: CASSPRGSYEQYF; CDR3nt: TGTGCCAGCAGCCCTCGGGGGTCCTACGAGCAGTACTTC
abundance: few; v_gene: TRBV5-4; d_gene: -; j_gene: TRBJ2-1; CDR3aa: CASSLGDNEQFF; CDR3nt: TGTGCCAGCAGCTTGGGAGACAATGAGCAGTTCTTC